This T cell receptor beta chain originates from a study of T cell repertoires in cytomegalovirus infection. Regarding the study as a whole: Cumulative public TCR beta family frequency identified carriers of CMV plus the relevant HLA. The response measured ex vivo was dominated by TCR beta clonotypes (HLA-C-restricted and CMV-specific).

The CDR3 totals 20 residues. The germline gives CDR1 SEHNR, CDR2 FQNEAQ (reference sequence). Losses at the gene ends were 2 bases for V and 4 bases for J; bases not matched to a gene: 15. This clonotype has more than one count but fewer than ten. The antigen is not known. From the reads, TCRdb called clonotypes with MiXCR, one entry per CDR3 protein. The sample records approximately 550,000 distinct CDR3 sequences, more than 15% being singletons. This chain links TRBV7-9 with TRBJ1-3; TRBD1 aligns across 12 bases. The TCR was taken from a human donor in good health (CMV status not recorded). Some clones in this sample may be carry-over from other donors' samples. Sequencing was done on a sample of CD8+ T cells from PBMCs. This CDR3 is CASSLLRDRGRMYGGNTIYF. The CDR3, as DNA: TGTGCCAGCAGCTTACTCCGGGACAGGGGGCGAATGTACGGCGGAAACACCATATATTTT.